Listed here are 21 T cell receptor beta chains from one sample, sequenced in a study of blood T cells in healthy people across ages. It was with a sample-barcoded 5' primer and a J-beta primer mix that a second PCR of roughly 6 to 11 cycles was run. TCRdb re-called the 5' RACE reads with MiXCR, one entry per CDR3 protein. The sample lists 910,000 or so distinct CDR3 sequences, roughly 51% seen once, with over 20% in the top ten. Sequenced material: blood. Receptor source: a woman aged 55 to 70 in good health.

CDR3 DNA: TGTGCCAGCAGCTTGGCCGGACAGGGCATTGGCTACACCTTC. Protein product: CASSLAGQGIGYTF. The rearrangement joins TRBV5-6 to TRBJ1-2; 8 bases agree with TRBD1. This CDR3 is built from 14 residues. CDR1 and CDR2 from the germline V gene are SGHDT and YYEEEE. After removal of 0 bases from V and 7 bases from J, the junction contained 5 bases not matched to a gene.

The rearrangement joins TRBV7-9 to TRBJ1-2, with 8 positions matching TRBD1. Germline V CDR1 and CDR2: SEHNR, FQNEAQ (reference sequence). Trimming removed 5 bases from V and 0 bases from J; junction bases left unmatched: 11. This CDR3 is 17 amino acids long. The CDR3 region is CASSIPGQVKTNYGYTF. As DNA, the CDR3 is TGTGCCAGCAGCATACCGGGACAGGTCAAAACTAACTATGGCTACACCTTC.

The chain has TRBV20-1 and TRBJ2-1; D assignment may be TRBD1 or TRBD2 (6 bases each). Germline V gives CDR1 DFQATT, CDR2 SNEGSKA (reference sequence). V lost 5 bases, J lost 7 bases, and 18 bases lay in between. The CDR3 is 14 amino acids. This CDR3 is CSARGQGKSNEQFF. The CDR3 region has the DNA TGCAGTGCTCGGGGGCAGGGCAAATCGAATGAGCAGTTCTTC.

This clonotype was recorded a few times. This chain links TRBV7-2 with TRBJ2-1, with 8 bases matching TRBD2. V trimming: 5 bases; J trimming: 11 bases; junction bases outside the gene matches: 5. CDR3 length equals 12 residues. From germline, CDR1 is SGHTA and CDR2 FQGNSA. Written as DNA, the CDR3 is TGTGCCAGCAGCCCCTGGACTAGCCAGCAGTTCTTC. The encoded protein is CASSPWTSQQFF.

This sequence joins TRBV10-3 and TRBJ2-7; D is undetermined. The V end lost 4 bases, the J end lost 7 bases, and 8 bases lay between the germline ends. This CDR3 contains 11 residues. Germline V lookup: CDR1 ENHRY, CDR2 SYGVKD. The CDR3 coding sequence is TGTGCCATCAGTGGACTCCAAGAGCAGTACTTC. Amino acid sequence: CAISGLQEQYF.

This clonotype has more than one count but fewer than ten. The V call is TRBV7-8, the J call TRBJ1-1; no definite D call. The CDR3 has 15 residues. Trimming stripped 2 bases from V and 3 bases from J, with 13 bases between. Germline V gives CDR1 SGHVS, CDR2 FQNEAQ. The CDR3 DNA follows: TGTGCCAGCAGCTTATGGTCCGCAAGGTACACTGAAGCTTTCTTT. This codes for CASSLWSARYTEAFF.

Only a few counts were recorded for this clonotype. DNA for the CDR3: TGTGCCAGCAGCTTAGGCCCAAGCGACACCGGGGAGCTGTTTTTT. Its protein is CASSLGPSDTGELFF. This chain connects TRBV11-2 to TRBJ2-2; no clear D gene. The CDR3 is made up of 15 amino acids. From germline, CDR1 is SGHAT and CDR2 FQNNGV. Trimming pared 1 base from V and 3 bases from J, leaving 9 bases between.

This chain uses TRBV15 with TRBJ2-7; the D gene is possibly TRBD1 (5 bases). V was trimmed by 0 bases and J by 0 bases, leaving 12 bases between them. This CDR3 spans 16 amino acids. The germline V gene has CDR1 LNHNV and CDR2 YYDKDF (reference sequence). Here the CDR3 reads CATSRETWTSSYEQYF. The CDR3 DNA follows: TGTGCCACCAGCAGAGAGACCTGGACAAGCTCCTACGAGCAGTACTTC. The full variable domain, with the rest looked up from reference TRBV15 and TRBJ2-7, is DAMVIQNPRYQVTQFGKPVTLSCSQTLNHNVMYWYQQKSSQAPKLLFHYYDKDFNNEADTPDNFQSRRPNTSFCFLDIRSPGLGDTAMYLCATSRETWTSSYEQYFGPGTRLTVT.

The rearrangement joins TRBV20-1 to TRBJ2-4; TRBD2 matches 10 bases. The DNA end is a closer match to TRBJ2-7, so the J assignment may be wrong. CDR1 DFQATT and CDR2 SNEGSKA come from the germline V gene (reference sequence). CDR3 length: 16 amino acids. Here the CDR3 DNA reads TGCAGTGCTAGAGATCCGCTAGCGGGAGCAACCTACGAGCAGTACTTC. As protein: CSARDPLAGATYEQYF.

The rearrangement links TRBV11-2 to TRBJ2-3; D possibly corresponds to TRBD1 (6 bases). CDR3 length equals 16 residues. Trimming removed 5 bases at V and 4 bases at J, with 19 bases between. The V gene's germline CDR1 is SGHAT and CDR2 FQNNGV. CDR3: CASSPSIVPGADTQYF. CDR3 bases: TGTGCCAGCAGCCCATCCATCGTTCCAGGGGCAGATACGCAGTATTTT.

This clonotype was found a few times. V gene TRBV5-5 combines with J gene TRBJ1-2, with D maybe TRBD1 (6 bases). CDR1 and CDR2 from the germline V gene are SGHKS and YYEKEE (reference sequence). This CDR3 has 14 amino acids. Trimming took 2 bases from V and 7 from J, leaving 15 bases between them. The CDR3 here is CASSFVFRRGGYTF. CDR3 DNA sequence: TGTGCCAGCAGCTTCGTATTCCGCAGGGGTGGCTACACCTTC.

The chain has TRBV5-6 and TRBJ2-3, with D hard to call. V gave up 4 bases and J gave up 3 bases, with 12 bases separating them. This CDR3 spans 14 amino acids. The germline CDR1 and CDR2 sequences are SGHDT and YYEEEE. CDR3 in DNA: TGTGCCAGCAGCGACAACGGACCAACAGATACGCAGTATTTT. As protein: CASSDNGPTDTQYF.

This clonotype was observed a handful of times. This chain connects TRBV14 to TRBJ2-1, with D possibly being TRBD2 (6 bases). The CDR3 consists of 15 residues. V dropped 5 bases and J dropped 3 bases, with 14 bases sitting between them. The germline CDR1 and CDR2 sequences are SGHDN and FVKESK. The CDR3 loop is CASSKGDSYYNEQFF. CDR3 DNA: TGTGCCAGCAGCAAAGGGGACTCCTACTACAATGAGCAGTTCTTC. Together with reference TRBV14 and TRBJ2-1, the CDR3 gives the full variable domain: EAGVTQFPSHSVIEKGQTVTLRCDPISGHDNLYWYRRVMGKEIKFLLHFVKESKQDESGMPNNRFLAERTGGTYSTLKVQPAELEDSGVYFCASSKGDSYYNEQFFGPGTRLTVL.

The V and J genes are TRBV5-6 and TRBJ2-1, with D maybe TRBD2 (5 bases). Germline-derived CDR1 and CDR2 are SGHDT and YYEEEE. V lost 2 bases to trimming and J lost 0 bases, with 12 bases between them. There are 16 residues in the CDR3. The CDR3 coding sequence is TGTGCCAGCAGCTTATTCGGAGGAGACTCCTACAATGAGCAGTTCTTC. Translating gives CASSLFGGDSYNEQFF.

This clonotype turned up a few times. The CDR3 is CASSPGQGARKQYF. For the CDR3, the DNA is TGTGCCAGCAGTCCGGGACAGGGGGCGCGCAAGCAGTACTTC. V is TRBV12-3 or TRBV12-4 and J is TRBJ2-5, with TRBD1 matching over 12 bases. The CDR3 consists of 14 residues. V lost 5 bases, J lost 11 bases, and 9 bases stayed unmatched.

The genes are TRBV20-1 and TRBJ2-5; possible D gene TRBD1, 7 bases. V lost 5 bases and J 4 bases, leaving 14 bases between the germline ends. The germline CDR1 and CDR2 sequences are DFQATT and SNEGSKA (reference sequence). CDR3 size: 13 residues. The CDR3, as DNA: TGCAGTGCTGGGGGGCAGGGGGTAGAGACCCAGTACTTC. It yields the protein CSAGGQGVETQYF.

The chain carries TRBV5-1 and TRBJ2-1; D remains ambiguous. V lost 0 bases to trimming and J lost 6 bases, with 10 bases between them. This CDR3 is 14 amino acids long. Germline CDR1 is SGHRS and CDR2 is YFSETQ. The chain's CDR3 is CASSLEPSLNEQFF. CDR3 nucleotides: TGCGCCAGCAGCTTGGAGCCTTCCCTCAATGAGCAGTTCTTC.

The chain employs TRBV6-2 or TRBV6-3 and TRBJ2-7; D not resolved. CDR3 length: 12 amino acids. Germline V gives CDR1 MNHEY, CDR2 SVGEGT. With 5 bases removed from V and 2 bases from J, the gap between germline ends came to 7 bases. The CDR3 sequence is CASSTKAYEQYF. Written as DNA, the CDR3 is TGTGCCAGCAGTACGAAGGCCTACGAGCAGTACTTC.

This rearrangement joins TRBV14 to TRBJ2-7; D might be TRBD1 (5 bases). The germline gives CDR1 SGHDN, CDR2 FVKESK. V was cut by 2 bases and J by 10 bases, with 21 bases left in between. The CDR3 runs to 15 residues. The CDR3 DNA sequence: TGTGCCAGCAGCCAACGACAGACGGGCTTTAATACCCAGTACTTC. It encodes CASSQRQTGFNTQYF.

V usage is TRBV5-8 and J usage is TRBJ1-2; D uncertain. Germline V gene lookup returns CDR1 SGHTS and CDR2 YDEGEE. V was clipped by 0 bases and J by 3 bases, with 9 bases between them. The CDR3 runs 14 residues. CDR3 sequence reads: CASSLVRVYYGYTF. CDR3 in DNA: TGTGCCAGCAGCTTGGTACGCGTCTACTATGGCTACACCTTC. The whole variable domain, filled in from reference TRBV5-8 and TRBJ1-2, reads EAGVTQSPTHLIKTRGQQATLRCSPISGHTSVYWYQQALGLGLQFLLWYDEGEERNRGNFPPRFSGRQFPNYSSELNVNALELEDSALYLCASSLVRVYYGYTFGSGTRLTVV.

This clonotype was observed a handful of times. This chain links TRBV12-3 or TRBV12-4 with TRBJ2-7, with 11 bases identical to TRBD2. The CDR3 loop spans 16 amino acids. V trimming: 1 base; J trimming: 2 bases; junction bases outside the gene matches: 4. CDR3 residues: CASSLVIAGGAYEQYF. DNA of the CDR3: TGTGCCAGCAGTTTAGTGATAGCGGGAGGGGCCTACGAGCAGTACTTC.